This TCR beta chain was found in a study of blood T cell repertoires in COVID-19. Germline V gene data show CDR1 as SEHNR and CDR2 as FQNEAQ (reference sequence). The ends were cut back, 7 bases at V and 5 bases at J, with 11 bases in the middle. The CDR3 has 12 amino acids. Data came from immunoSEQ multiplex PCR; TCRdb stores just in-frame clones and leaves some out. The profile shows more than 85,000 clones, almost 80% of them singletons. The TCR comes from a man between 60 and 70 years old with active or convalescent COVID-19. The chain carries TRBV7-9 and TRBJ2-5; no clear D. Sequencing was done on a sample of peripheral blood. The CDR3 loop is CASTRPGETQYF. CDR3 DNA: TGTGCCAGCACCCGACCCGGGGAGACCCAGTACTTC.